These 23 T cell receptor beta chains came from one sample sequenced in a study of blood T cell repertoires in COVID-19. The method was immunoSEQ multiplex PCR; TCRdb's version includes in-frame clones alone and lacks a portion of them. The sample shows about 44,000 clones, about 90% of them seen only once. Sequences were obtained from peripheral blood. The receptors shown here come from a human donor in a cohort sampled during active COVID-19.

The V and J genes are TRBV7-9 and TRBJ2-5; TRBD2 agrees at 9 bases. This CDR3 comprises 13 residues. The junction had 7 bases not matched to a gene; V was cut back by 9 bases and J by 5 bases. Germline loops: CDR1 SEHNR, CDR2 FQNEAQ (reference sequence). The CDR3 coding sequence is TGTGCCAGGTTTAGCGGGAGCGGCGAGACCCAGTACTTC. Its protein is CARFSGSGETQYF.

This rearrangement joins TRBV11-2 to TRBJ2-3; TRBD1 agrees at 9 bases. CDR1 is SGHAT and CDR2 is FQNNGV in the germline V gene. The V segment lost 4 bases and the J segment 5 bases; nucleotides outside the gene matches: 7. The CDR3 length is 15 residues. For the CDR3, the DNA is TGTGCCAGCAGCTCCCGGGACAGGGTGGGAGATACGCAGTATTTT. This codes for CASSSRDRVGDTQYF.

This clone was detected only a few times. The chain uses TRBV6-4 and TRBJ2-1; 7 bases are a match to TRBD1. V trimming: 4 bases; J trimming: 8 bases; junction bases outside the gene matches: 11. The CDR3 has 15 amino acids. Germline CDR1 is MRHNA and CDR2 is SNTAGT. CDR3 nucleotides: TGTGCCAGCAGTGCCCGACAGGGATACGTCCATGAGCAGTTCTTC. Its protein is CASSARQGYVHEQFF.

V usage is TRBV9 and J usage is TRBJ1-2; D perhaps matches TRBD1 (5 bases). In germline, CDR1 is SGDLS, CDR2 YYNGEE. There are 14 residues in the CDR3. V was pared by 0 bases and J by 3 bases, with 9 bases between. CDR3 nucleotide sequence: TGTGCCAGCAGCGTAGGGGGCCTCGACTATGGCTACACCTTC. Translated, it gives CASSVGGLDYGYTF.

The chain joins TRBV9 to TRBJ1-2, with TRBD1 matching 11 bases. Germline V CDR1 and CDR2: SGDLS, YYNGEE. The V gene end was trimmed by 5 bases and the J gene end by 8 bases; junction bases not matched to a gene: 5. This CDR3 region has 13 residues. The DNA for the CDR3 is TGTGCCAGCAGACCCCGGACAGGGGGCGGCTACACCTTC. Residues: CASRPRTGGGYTF.

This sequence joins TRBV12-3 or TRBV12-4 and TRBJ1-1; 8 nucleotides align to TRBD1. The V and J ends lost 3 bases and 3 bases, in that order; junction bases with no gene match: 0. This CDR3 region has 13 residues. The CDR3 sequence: CASSLTGDTEAFF. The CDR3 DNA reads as TGTGCCAGCAGTTTGACAGGGGACACTGAAGCTTTCTTT.

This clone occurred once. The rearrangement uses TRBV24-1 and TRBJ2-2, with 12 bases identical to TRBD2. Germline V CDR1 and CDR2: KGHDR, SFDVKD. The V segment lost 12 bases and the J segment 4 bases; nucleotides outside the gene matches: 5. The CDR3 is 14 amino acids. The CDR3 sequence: CAAQLAGGTGELFF. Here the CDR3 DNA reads TGTGCCGCGCAACTAGCGGGAGGCACCGGGGAGCTGTTTTTT.

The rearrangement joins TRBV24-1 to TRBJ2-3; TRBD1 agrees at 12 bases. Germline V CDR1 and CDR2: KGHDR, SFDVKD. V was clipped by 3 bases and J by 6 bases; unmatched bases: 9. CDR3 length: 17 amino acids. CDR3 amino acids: CATSDARDRGRGDTQYF. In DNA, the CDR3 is TGTGCCACCAGTGATGCGAGGGACAGGGGGCGGGGGGATACGCAGTATTTT.

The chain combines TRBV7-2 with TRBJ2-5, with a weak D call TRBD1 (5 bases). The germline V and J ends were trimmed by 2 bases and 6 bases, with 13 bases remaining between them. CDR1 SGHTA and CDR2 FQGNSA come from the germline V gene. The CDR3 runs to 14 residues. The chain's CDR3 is CASSLMQGGKTQYF. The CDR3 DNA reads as TGTGCCAGCAGCTTAATGCAGGGCGGAAAGACCCAGTACTTC.

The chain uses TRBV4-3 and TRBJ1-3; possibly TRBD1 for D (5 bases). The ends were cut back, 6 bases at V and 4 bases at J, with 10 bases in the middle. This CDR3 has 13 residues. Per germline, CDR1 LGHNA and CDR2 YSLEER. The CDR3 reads CASSPEGGNTIYF. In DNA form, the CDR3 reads TGCGCCAGCAGTCCGGAGGGGGGAAACACCATATATTTT.

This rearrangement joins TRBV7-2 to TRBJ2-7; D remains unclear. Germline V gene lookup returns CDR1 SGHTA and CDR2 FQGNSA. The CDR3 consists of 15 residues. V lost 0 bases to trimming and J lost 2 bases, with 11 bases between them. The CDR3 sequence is CASSLALLSTYEQYF. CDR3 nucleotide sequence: TGTGCCAGCAGCTTAGCGTTACTCTCGACCTACGAGCAGTACTTC.

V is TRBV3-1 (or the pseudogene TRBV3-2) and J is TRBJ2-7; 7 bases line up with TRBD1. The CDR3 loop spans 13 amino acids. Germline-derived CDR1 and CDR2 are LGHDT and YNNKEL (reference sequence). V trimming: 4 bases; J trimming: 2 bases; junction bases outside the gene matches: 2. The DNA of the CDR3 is TGTGCCAGCAGCCGGGACAGAGCCTACGAGCAGTACTTC. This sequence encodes CASSRDRAYEQYF.

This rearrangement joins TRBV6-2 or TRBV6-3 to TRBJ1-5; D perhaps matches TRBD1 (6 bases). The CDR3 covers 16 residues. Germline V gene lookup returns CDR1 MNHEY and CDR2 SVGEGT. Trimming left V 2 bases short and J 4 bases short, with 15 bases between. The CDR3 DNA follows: TGTGCCAGCAGTTACACCTCCGGGACAAGGAATCAGCCCCAGCATTTT. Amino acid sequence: CASSYTSGTRNQPQHF.

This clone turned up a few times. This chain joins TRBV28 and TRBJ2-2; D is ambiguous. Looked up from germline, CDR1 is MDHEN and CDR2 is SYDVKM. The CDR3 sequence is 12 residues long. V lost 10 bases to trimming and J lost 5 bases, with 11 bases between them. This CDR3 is CATNTPTGELFF. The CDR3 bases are TGTGCCACTAATACCCCAACCGGGGAGCTGTTTTTT.

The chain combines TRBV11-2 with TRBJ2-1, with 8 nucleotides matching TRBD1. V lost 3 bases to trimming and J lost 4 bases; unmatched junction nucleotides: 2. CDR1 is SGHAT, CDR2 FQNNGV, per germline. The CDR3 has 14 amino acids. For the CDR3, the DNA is TGTGCCAGCAGCTTCGGACAGGGTTACAATGAGCAGTTCTTC. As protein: CASSFGQGYNEQFF.

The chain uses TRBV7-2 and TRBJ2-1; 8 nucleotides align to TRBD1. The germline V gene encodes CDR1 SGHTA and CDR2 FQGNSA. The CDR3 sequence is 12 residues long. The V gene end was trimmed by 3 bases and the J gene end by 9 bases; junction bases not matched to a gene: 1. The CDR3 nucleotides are TGTGCCAGCAGCTTGGACAGGGCTGAGCAGTTCTTC. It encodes CASSLDRAEQFF.

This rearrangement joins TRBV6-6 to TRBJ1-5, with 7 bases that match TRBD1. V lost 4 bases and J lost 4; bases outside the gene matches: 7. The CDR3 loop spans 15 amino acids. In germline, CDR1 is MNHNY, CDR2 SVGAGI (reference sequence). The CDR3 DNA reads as TGTGCCAGCAGTTCCCCGACAGGGCATAATCAGCCCCAGCATTTT. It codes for CASSSPTGHNQPQHF.

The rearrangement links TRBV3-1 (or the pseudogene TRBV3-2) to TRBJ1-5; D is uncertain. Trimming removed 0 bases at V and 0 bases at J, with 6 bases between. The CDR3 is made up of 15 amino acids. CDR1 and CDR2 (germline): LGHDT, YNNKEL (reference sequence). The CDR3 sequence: CASSQDPNSNQPQHF. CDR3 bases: TGTGCCAGCAGCCAAGATCCCAATAGCAATCAGCCCCAGCATTTT.

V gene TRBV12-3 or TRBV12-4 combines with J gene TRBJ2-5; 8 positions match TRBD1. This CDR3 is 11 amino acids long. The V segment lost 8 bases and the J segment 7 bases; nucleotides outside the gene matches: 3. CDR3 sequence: CASGQGGTQYF. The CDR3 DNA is TGTGCCAGCGGACAGGGTGGGACCCAGTACTTC.

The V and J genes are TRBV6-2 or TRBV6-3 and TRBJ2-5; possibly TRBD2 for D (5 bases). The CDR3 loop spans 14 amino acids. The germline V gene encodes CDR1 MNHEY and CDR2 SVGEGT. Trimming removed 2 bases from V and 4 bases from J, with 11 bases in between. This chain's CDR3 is CASSYRRETETQYF. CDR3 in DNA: TGTGCCAGCAGTTACAGAAGGGAGACAGAGACCCAGTACTTC.

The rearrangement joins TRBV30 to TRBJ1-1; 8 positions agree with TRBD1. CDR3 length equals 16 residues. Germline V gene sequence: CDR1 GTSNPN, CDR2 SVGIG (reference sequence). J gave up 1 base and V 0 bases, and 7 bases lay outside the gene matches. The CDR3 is CAWSVSTRGQNTEAFF. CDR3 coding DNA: TGTGCCTGGAGTGTAAGTACCAGGGGGCAGAACACTGAAGCTTTCTTT.

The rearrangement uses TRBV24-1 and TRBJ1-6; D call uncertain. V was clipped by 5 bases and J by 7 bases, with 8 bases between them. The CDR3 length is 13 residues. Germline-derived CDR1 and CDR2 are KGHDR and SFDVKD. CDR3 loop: CATSGALNSPLHF. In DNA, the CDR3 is TGTGCCACCAGTGGTGCCCTAAATTCACCCCTCCACTTT.

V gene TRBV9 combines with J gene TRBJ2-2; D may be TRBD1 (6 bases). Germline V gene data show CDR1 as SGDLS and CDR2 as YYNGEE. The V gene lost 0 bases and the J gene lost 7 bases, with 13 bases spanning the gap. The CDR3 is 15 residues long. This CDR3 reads CASSVGQGTSGELFF. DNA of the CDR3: TGTGCCAGCAGCGTAGGGCAGGGGACCAGCGGGGAGCTGTTTTTT. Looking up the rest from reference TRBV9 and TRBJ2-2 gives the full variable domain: DSGVTQTPKHLITATGQRVTLRCSPRSGDLSVYWYQQSLDQGLQFLIQYYNGEERAKGNILERFSAQQFPDLHSELNLSSLELGDSALYFCASSVGQGTSGELFFGEGSRLTVL.